The next 17 T cell receptor beta chains were all read from a single sample in a study of CD8 T cells in ankylosing spondylitis. One entry per CDR3 protein, called by TCRdb with MiXCR from the 5' RACE reads. The sample holds about 250,000 distinct CDR3 sequences; roughly a third are singletons and the top ten take about 4.2%. The sample was blood, either unsorted or a sorted T cell fraction (not recorded which). All receptors come from a male donor with ankylosing spondylitis or in good health (not recorded which).

CDR3 nucleotides: TGTGCCAGCAGCTTGAATACAGGGGGCCTAGGGAACACTGAAGCTTTCTTT. Amino acids: CASSLNTGGLGNTEAFF. This rearrangement joins TRBV5-5 to TRBJ1-1; 9 bases agree with TRBD1. Germline lookup yields CDR1 SGHKS and CDR2 YYEKEE (reference sequence). The CDR3 runs to 17 residues. J lost 1 base, V lost 1 base, and 8 bases had no gene match.

This clonotype has more than one count but fewer than ten. The rearrangement uses TRBV5-6 and TRBJ2-7; 8 bases fit TRBD2. The CDR3 has 17 residues. V lost 4 bases, J lost 0 bases, and 12 bases stayed unmatched. Looked up from germline, CDR1 is SGHDT and CDR2 is YYEEEE. The CDR3 nucleotides are TGTGCCAGCAGCCCCGGTGGTCCAGCGGGGGCCTCCTACGAGCAGTACTTC. Its translation: CASSPGGPAGASYEQYF.

The chain uses TRBV7-7 and TRBJ1-5; D is unresolved. V shed 1 base and J shed 5 bases, with 6 bases lying between them. Germline-derived CDR1 and CDR2 are SSHAT and FNYEAQ (reference sequence). The CDR3 contains 13 residues. The CDR3, as DNA: TGTGCCAGCAGCTTAGGAGCCGATCAGCCCCAGCATTTT. This codes for CASSLGADQPQHF. Together with reference TRBV7-7 and TRBJ1-5, the CDR3 gives the full variable domain: GAGVSQSPRYKVTKRGQDVTLRCDPISSHATLYWYQQALGQGPEFLTYFNYEAQPDKSGLPSDRFSAERPEGSISTLTIQRTEQRDSAMYRCASSLGADQPQHFGDGTRLSIL.

This clonotype came up a few times. This chain joins TRBV20-1 and TRBJ2-7; 7 positions agree with TRBD1. Germline-derived CDR1 and CDR2 are DFQATT and SNEGSKA (reference sequence). Trimming removed 6 bases from V and 5 bases from J; junction bases left unmatched: 13. The CDR3 consists of 14 residues. CDR3 amino acids: CSAPAGTEGNEQYF. In nucleotides, the CDR3 is TGCAGTGCCCCCGCCGGGACAGAAGGGAACGAGCAGTACTTC.

This clonotype was counted between two and nine times. The J gene is TRBJ2-7, the V gene TRBV12-3 or TRBV12-4, with TRBD1 matching 8 bases. The CDR3 contains 15 residues. The J segment lost 3 bases and the V segment lost 5 bases, leaving 9 bases of the junction unmatched. The chain's CDR3 is CASSAFGQGHYEQYF. The CDR3 coding sequence is TGTGCCAGCAGTGCCTTCGGACAGGGTCACTACGAGCAGTACTTC.

The chain has TRBV21-1 and TRBJ2-5. TRBV21-1 is flagged as a pseudogene. The CDR3 has 11 amino acids. The CDR3 sequence: CASSKTGTQYF. The DNA of the CDR3 is TGTGCCAGCAGCAAAACAGGGACCCAGTACTTC.

CDR3 in amino acids: CASSKRQGGTDTQYF. Written as DNA, the CDR3 is TGTGCCAGCAGCAAAAGACAGGGTGGGACAGATACGCAGTATTTT. The chain carries TRBV9 and TRBJ2-3; 7 positions match TRBD1. The CDR3 has 15 residues. J lost 3 bases, V lost 4 bases, and 8 bases had no gene match. Germline V gives CDR1 SGDLS, CDR2 YYNGEE.

The chain joins TRBV29-1 to TRBJ2-1; 9 bases are shared with TRBD2. Trimming removed 4 bases from V and 10 bases from J; junction bases left unmatched: 5. The germline gives CDR1 SQVTM, CDR2 ANQGSEA. CDR3 length: 12 residues. CDR3 protein: CSVALAGEEQFF. In nucleotides, the CDR3 is TGCAGCGTTGCGTTAGCGGGGGAGGAGCAGTTCTTC.

This chain connects TRBV3-1 to TRBJ2-1, with D tentatively TRBD2 (5 bases). V was shortened by 3 bases and J by 12 bases, with 12 bases between the two germline ends. Per the germline V gene, CDR1 is LGHDT and CDR2 is YNNKEL (reference sequence). The CDR3 runs to 12 residues. CDR3 nucleotides: TGTGCCAGCAGCCAGGGCGAGGGCGTGCAGTTCTTC. This translates into CASSQGEGVQFF.

This sequence joins TRBV4-1 and TRBJ2-5; tentative D call: TRBD1 (6 bases). Trimming took off 2 bases at V and 9 bases at J, with 19 bases between the two ends. The CDR3 is 15 residues long. Germline V lookup: CDR1 MGHRA, CDR2 YSYEKL. Written as DNA, the CDR3 is TGCGCCAGCAGCCAATACCTGGGACAAGAGATGGCCCAGTACTTC. This translates into CASSQYLGQEMAQYF.

The J gene is TRBJ2-3, the V gene TRBV5-5; 9 bases align to TRBD2. V trimming: 0 bases; J trimming: 5 bases; junction bases outside the gene matches: 7. Germline V gene sequence: CDR1 SGHKS, CDR2 YYEKEE (reference sequence). The CDR3 runs to 16 residues. CDR3 DNA sequence: TGTGCCAGCAGCTTGGGGGGCGGAGCGGGAGGAGATACGCAGTATTTT. It encodes CASSLGGGAGGDTQYF.

This clonotype has just a few counts. J is TRBJ1-2 and V is TRBV20-1; 11 bases agree with TRBD1. CDR1 is DFQATT, CDR2 SNEGSKA, per germline (reference sequence). Unmatched junction bases numbered 14, after V lost 6 bases and J lost 5 bases. This CDR3 region has 16 residues. The CDR3 sequence: CSAPRTGGDPIYGYTF. DNA for the CDR3: TGCAGTGCCCCACGGACAGGGGGCGACCCTATTTATGGCTACACCTTC.

The CDR3 here is CASSRPGGNQPQHF. CDR3 in DNA: TGTGCCAGCAGCCGACCGGGTGGCAATCAGCCCCAGCATTTT. The chain joins TRBV12-3 or TRBV12-4 to TRBJ1-5; D is undetermined. The CDR3 has 14 residues. Trimming shortened V by 6 bases and J by 2 bases, and 11 bases separated the two germline ends.

The table lists this clonotype with a few counts. V usage is TRBV25-1 and J usage is TRBJ2-5, with D perhaps matching TRBD2 (5 bases). V was clipped by 3 bases and J by 4 bases, with 18 bases between them. Looked up from germline, CDR1 is MGHDK and CDR2 is SYGVNS. The CDR3 sequence is 16 residues long. In DNA form, the CDR3 reads TGTGCCAGCAGTGACCCCACTAGTCCCCTGGGAGAGACCCAGTACTTC. Protein sequence: CASSDPTSPLGETQYF.

This clonotype was counted a few times. J is TRBJ2-7 and V is TRBV4-1; D is perhaps TRBD1 (6 bases). From germline, CDR1 is MGHRA and CDR2 YSYEKL. Trimming pared 3 bases from V and 5 bases from J, leaving 14 bases between. The CDR3 runs to 14 residues. The chain's CDR3 is CASSQRVDSDEQYF. DNA of the CDR3: TGCGCCAGCAGCCAGAGAGTGGACAGCGACGAGCAGTACTTC.

This clonotype has a handful of counts. This chain connects TRBV5-1 to TRBJ2-1, with TRBD2 identical over 12 bases. Germline V gives CDR1 SGHRS, CDR2 YFSETQ. Trimming at V came to 4 bases and at J to 0 bases, leaving 11 bases not matched to a gene. CDR3 length: 19 residues. CDR3 coding DNA: TGCGCCAGCAGCCACTGGACTAGCGGGGTCCTTTCCTCCTACAATGAGCAGTTCTTC. The encoded protein is CASSHWTSGVLSSYNEQFF.

The chain recombines TRBV9 with TRBJ2-7; tentatively, D is TRBD2 (6 bases). From germline, CDR1 is SGDLS and CDR2 YYNGEE. Trimming cost V 4 bases and J 5 bases, with 16 bases left between them. The CDR3 extends over 14 amino acids. CDR3 DNA: TGTGCCAGCAGCCCTCGGGACTCGTCCAACGAGCAGTACTTC. Protein sequence: CASSPRDSSNEQYF.